A single sample is the source of the 14 T cell receptor beta chains below, sequenced in a study of cytomegalovirus exposure and HLA in healthy donors. This table comes from immunoSEQ multiplex PCR, and its TCRdb copy is limited to in-frame clones, with some not included. The data contain 100,000 to 150,000 clones, approximately 95% of them singletons. The specimen was PBMCs. These receptors all come from a man aged 18-30 years in good health and CMV-seronegative.

The rearrangement joins TRBV19 to TRBJ1-1; D is perhaps TRBD1 (6 bases). The CDR3 is 15 amino acids. The germline V and J ends were trimmed by 3 bases and 3 bases, with 14 bases remaining between them. CDR1 is LNHDA, CDR2 SQIVND, per germline (reference sequence). The CDR3 DNA sequence: TGTGCCAGTAGTATGCCGGGGGGGCGGGACACTGAAGCTTTCTTT. Translating gives CASSMPGGRDTEAFF.

The chain links TRBV12-5 to TRBJ1-5; D may be TRBD1 (6 bases). Germline V gene sequence: CDR1 LGHNT, CDR2 FRNRAP. This CDR3 comprises 14 residues. Trimming stripped 6 bases from V and 1 base from J, with 10 bases between. The CDR3 sequence: CASGPRGSNQPQHF. CDR3 DNA sequence: TGTGCTAGTGGCCCCAGGGGCAGCAATCAGCCCCAGCATTTT.

J is TRBJ1-1 and V is TRBV6-5; 7 positions match TRBD1. The CDR3 is 15 residues long. Germline CDR1 reads MNHEY; CDR2 reads SVGAGI. Trimming took 5 bases from V and 0 from J; bases not matched to a gene: 6. The CDR3 reads CASSALQGMNTEAFF. DNA of the CDR3: TGTGCCAGCAGTGCATTACAGGGGATGAACACTGAAGCTTTCTTT.

In its sample, this clone was seen a few times. Other nucleotide sequences from this sample produce the same CDR3. The J gene is TRBJ1-5, the V gene TRBV27, with 8 bases lining up with TRBD1. The germline V gene encodes CDR1 MNHEY and CDR2 SMNVEV (reference sequence). CDR3 length: 12 residues. J gave up 4 bases and V 8 bases, and 1 base lay outside the gene matches. The CDR3 DNA is TGTGCCAGCCGGACAGGGAATCAGCCCCAGCATTTT. Protein sequence: CASRTGNQPQHF.

This CDR3 is CASVAGRNTGELFF. The CDR3 DNA is TGTGCCAGCGTGGCGGGTCGAAACACCGGGGAGCTGTTTTTT. The chain carries TRBV7-2 and TRBJ2-2; D perhaps matches TRBD2 (5 bases). CDR1 and CDR2 from the germline V gene are SGHTA and FQGNSA. V was pared by 8 bases and J by 2 bases, with 12 bases between. The CDR3 sequence is 14 residues long.

The chain has TRBV18 and TRBJ1-2; 9 bases fit TRBD1. CDR1 and CDR2 from the germline V gene are KGHSH and LQKENI. Trimming took 6 bases from V and 5 from J; bases not matched to a gene: 4. The CDR3 totals 13 residues. Written as DNA, the CDR3 is TGTGCCAGCTCTCCCGGACAGGGGTATGGCTACACCTTC. Protein sequence: CASSPGQGYGYTF.

The V call is TRBV27, the J call TRBJ1-5; no firm D call. Per germline, CDR1 MNHEY and CDR2 SMNVEV (reference sequence). Trimming shortened V by 5 bases and J by 1 base, and 15 bases separated the two germline ends. This CDR3 has 16 residues. Written as DNA, the CDR3 is TGTGCCAGCAGTCCCCACCGGGGTTTGAGCAATCAGCCCCAGCATTTT. Encoded protein: CASSPHRGLSNQPQHF.

This chain uses TRBV7-6 with TRBJ2-3; 9 positions agree with TRBD2. The V gene end was trimmed by 2 bases and the J gene end by 3 bases; junction bases not matched to a gene: 0. Germline CDR1 SGHVS, CDR2 FNYEAQ. The CDR3 totals 14 residues. This chain's CDR3 is CASSLTSGTDTQYF. In nucleotides, the CDR3 is TGTGCCAGCAGCTTAACTAGCGGGACAGATACGCAGTATTTT.

In this sample, this clone turned up many times. The chain couples TRBV27 to TRBJ2-4; the match to TRBD2 covers 8 bases. The V gene's germline CDR1 is MNHEY and CDR2 SMNVEV (reference sequence). V dropped 9 bases and J dropped 8; count of bases not matched to a gene: 3. CDR3 length: 11 amino acids. This chain's CDR3 is CASSGGDIQYF. The CDR3 DNA sequence: TGTGCCAGTTCGGGGGGGGACATTCAGTACTTC.

The chain has TRBV9 and TRBJ2-5; possible D gene TRBD2, 5 bases. Germline CDR1 reads SGDLS; CDR2 reads YYNGEE. Trimming removed 0 bases at V and 5 bases at J, with 8 bases between. The CDR3 is 13 amino acids. The CDR3 nucleotides read TGTGCCAGCAGCGTAGGAGGGTGGGAGACCCAGTACTTC. This codes for CASSVGGWETQYF. The full variable domain, rest sourced from reference TRBV9 and TRBJ2-5, is DSGVTQTPKHLITATGQRVTLRCSPRSGDLSVYWYQQSLDQGLQFLIQYYNGEERAKGNILERFSAQQFPDLHSELNLSSLELGDSALYFCASSVGGWETQYFGPGTRLLVL.

The genes are TRBV28 and TRBJ1-1, with D perhaps matching TRBD1 (6 bases). CDR1 MDHEN and CDR2 SYDVKM come from the germline V gene. Trimming shortened V by 5 bases and J by 6 bases, and 25 bases separated the two germline ends. The CDR3 spans 17 residues. The CDR3 sequence is CASSRPTGGASAAEAFF. The CDR3 nucleotides read TGTGCCAGCAGTCGGCCGACGGGGGGCGCGTCTGCCGCTGAAGCTTTCTTT.

The genes are TRBV5-4 and TRBJ2-7; the D is unclear. The CDR3 has 15 residues. Trimming cost V 4 bases and J 0 bases, with 14 bases left between them. Germline CDR1 SGHNT, CDR2 YYREEE (reference sequence). The CDR3 region has the DNA TGTGCCAGCAGCCGAGACGTTAGGAGCTCCTACGAGCAGTACTTC. Protein product: CASSRDVRSSYEQYF.

There are a few counts of this clone. This chain joins TRBV30 and TRBJ2-5; D perhaps matches TRBD1 (5 bases). Trimming removed 0 bases at V and 5 bases at J, with 10 bases between. The CDR3 sequence is 13 residues long. Germline CDR1 is GTSNPN and CDR2 is SVGIG (reference sequence). CDR3 sequence (DNA): TGTGCCTGGAGTGTACGTGGGGCGGAGACCCAGTACTTC. Its protein product is CAWSVRGAETQYF.

This clone was seen just once. The gene calls are TRBV7-9 and TRBJ2-7, with 11 bases identical to TRBD1. CDR1 is SEHNR, CDR2 FQNEAQ, per germline (reference sequence). J was trimmed by 3 bases and V by 7 bases; bases with no gene match: 5. This CDR3 comprises 14 residues. The CDR3 protein is CASTSGTGGYEQYF. CDR3 in DNA: TGTGCCAGCACATCCGGGACAGGGGGCTACGAGCAGTACTTC.